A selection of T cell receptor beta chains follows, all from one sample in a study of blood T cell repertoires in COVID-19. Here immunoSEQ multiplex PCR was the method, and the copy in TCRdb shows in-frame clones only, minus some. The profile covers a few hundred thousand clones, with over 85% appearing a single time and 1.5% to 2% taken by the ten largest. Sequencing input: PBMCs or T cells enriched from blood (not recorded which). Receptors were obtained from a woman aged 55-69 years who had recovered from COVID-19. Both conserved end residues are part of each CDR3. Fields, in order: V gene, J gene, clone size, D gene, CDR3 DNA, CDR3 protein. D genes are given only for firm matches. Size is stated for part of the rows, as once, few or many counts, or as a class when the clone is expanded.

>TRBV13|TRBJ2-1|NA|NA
TGTGCCAGCAGCTTAACCGGGATACACAATGAGCAGTTCTTC
CASSLTGIHNEQFF
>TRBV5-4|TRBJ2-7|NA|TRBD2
TGTGCCAGCAGGCGTAGCGGGGGTTCCTACGAGCAGTACTTC
CASRRSGGSYEQYF
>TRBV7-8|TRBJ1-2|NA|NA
TGTGCCAGCAGCTACAGGGTAATGGGCAACTATGGCTACACCTTC
CASSYRVMGNYGYTF
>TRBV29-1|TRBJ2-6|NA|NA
TGCAGCGTTGAGCAGGGGATCTCTGGGGCCAACGTCCTGACTTTC
CSVEQGISGANVLTF
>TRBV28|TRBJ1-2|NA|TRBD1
TGTGCCAGCAGCAGCTTAGGGACAGGGCGCTCCCCAGGGGGCTACACCTTC
CASSSLGTGRSPGGYTF
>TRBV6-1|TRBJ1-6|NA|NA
TGTGCCAGCAGTGAAGTAGGACAGTATAATTCACCCCTCCACTTT
CASSEVGQYNSPLHF
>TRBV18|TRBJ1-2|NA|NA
TGTGCCAGCTCACCACCCACGGGAAACTATGGCTACACCTTC
CASSPPTGNYGYTF
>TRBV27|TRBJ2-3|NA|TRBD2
TGTGCCAGCACCAATAGCGGGAGGTACCCAGATACGCAGTATTTT
CASTNSGRYPDTQYF
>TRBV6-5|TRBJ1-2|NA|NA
TGTGCCAGCAGTCCCCGACAGCTTCGCGGCTACACCTTC
CASSPRQLRGYTF
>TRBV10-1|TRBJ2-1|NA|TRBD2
TGCGCCAGCAATTCGGGGGGGGGCAACAATGAGCAGTTCTTC
CASNSGGGNNEQFF
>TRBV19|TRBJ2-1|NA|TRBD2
TGTGCCAGTAGAGGGACTAGCGGGGGGAGTGAGCAGTTCTTC
CASRGTSGGSEQFF
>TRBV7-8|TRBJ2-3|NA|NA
TGTGCCAGCAGCCTAAGGGGGGGCCTAGAAGATACGCAGTATTTT
CASSLRGGLEDTQYF
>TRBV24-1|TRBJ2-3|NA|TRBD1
TGTGCCACCAGTGACTTCGGACAGGGCACAGATACGCAGTATTTT
CATSDFGQGTDTQYF
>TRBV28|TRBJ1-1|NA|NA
TGTGCCAGCAGCAACCCCAGGGCTGGGGGCGAGACTGAAGCTTTCTTT
CASSNPRAGGETEAFF
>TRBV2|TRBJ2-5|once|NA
TGTGCCAGCAGTGATGTCAGGCAAGAGACCCAGTACTTC
CASSDVRQETQYF
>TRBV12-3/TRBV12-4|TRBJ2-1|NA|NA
TGTGCCAGCAGCCTGGAGGCGGTTGAGCAGTTCTTC
CASSLEAVEQFF
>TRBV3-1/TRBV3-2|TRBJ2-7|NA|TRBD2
TGTGCCAGCAGCCCCATAGGCGGGAGTTGGGAGCAGTACTTC
CASSPIGGSWEQYF
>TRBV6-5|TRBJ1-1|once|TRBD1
TGTGCCACGGGACAGGCTTTGATGGACACTGAAGCTTTCTTT
CATGQALMDTEAFF
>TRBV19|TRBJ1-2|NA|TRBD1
TGTGCCAGTACCGGGACAGGGGGTATCCCCGACTATGGCTACACCTTC
CASTGTGGIPDYGYTF
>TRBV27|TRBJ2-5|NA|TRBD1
TGTGCCAGCAAGGGGAGACAGGGCGAAGAGGAGACCCAGTACTTC
CASKGRQGEEETQYF
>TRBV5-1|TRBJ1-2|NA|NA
TGCGCCAGCAGCTTGGTTGGGACAAGTGGCTACACCTTC
CASSLVGTSGYTF
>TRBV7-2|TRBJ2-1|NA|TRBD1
TGTGCCAGCAGCTTAGACAGGGGATACAATGAGCAGTTCTTC
CASSLDRGYNEQFF
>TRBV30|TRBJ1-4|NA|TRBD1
TGTGCCTGGACCCCCGGGACAGGATATGAAAAACTGTTTTTT
CAWTPGTGYEKLFF
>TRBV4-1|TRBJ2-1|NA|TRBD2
TGCGCCAGCAGCCAAGATCTAGCGGGGGTCTACAATGAGCAGTTCTTC
CASSQDLAGVYNEQFF
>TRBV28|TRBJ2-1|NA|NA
TGTGCCAGCAGTTTAATCGGCCCCCGGAGGGAGCAGTTCTTC
CASSLIGPRREQFF
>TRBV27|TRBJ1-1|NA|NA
TGTGCCAGCAATCGGGGAGCGAACACTGAAGCTTTCTTT
CASNRGANTEAFF
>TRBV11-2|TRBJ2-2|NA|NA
TGTGCCAGCAGCTTTTGGTCCGCGGATCGGCTGTTTTTT
CASSFWSADRLFF
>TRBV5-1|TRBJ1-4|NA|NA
TGCGCCAGCAGGACCCGGGTGGATGAAAAACTGTTTTTT
CASRTRVDEKLFF
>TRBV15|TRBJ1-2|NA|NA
TGTGCCACCAGCAGGGCAGGAGGCGGCTATGGCTACACCTTC
CATSRAGGGYGYTF
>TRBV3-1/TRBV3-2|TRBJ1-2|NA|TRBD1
TGTGCCAGCAGCCCGGACAGGGGGCTCTATGGCTACACCTTC
CASSPDRGLYGYTF
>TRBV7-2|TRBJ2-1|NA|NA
TGTGCCAGCAGCTTAGAGTGGGGAGCCCCTGAGCAGTTCTTC
CASSLEWGAPEQFF
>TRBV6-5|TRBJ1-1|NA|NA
TGTGCCAGCAGTTACTCGCACAGGTTGGGGACTGAAGCTTTCTTT
CASSYSHRLGTEAFF
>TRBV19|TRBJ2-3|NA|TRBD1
TGTGCCAGTAGTACGGCAGGGGGCTCAGATACGCAGTATTTT
CASSTAGGSDTQYF
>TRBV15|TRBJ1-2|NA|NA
TGTGCCACCAGCAGAGGGGGGGGAATTCATAACTATGGCTACACCTTC
CATSRGGGIHNYGYTF
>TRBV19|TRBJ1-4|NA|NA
TGTGCCAGTAGTTTTGCCCCGGCGGCGGAAAAACTGTTTTTT
CASSFAPAAEKLFF
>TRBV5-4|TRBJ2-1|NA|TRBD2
TGTGCCAGCAGCTTCCCGCTAGCGGGAGCGGGGGAGCAGTTCTTC
CASSFPLAGAGEQFF
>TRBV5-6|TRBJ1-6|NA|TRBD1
TGTGCCAGCAGCCTAACAGGGGGTCGCGACGATTCACCCCTCCACTTT
CASSLTGGRDDSPLHF
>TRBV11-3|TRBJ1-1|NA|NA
TGTGCCAGCAGCTCCCCCCCCACAGGGTTGAACACTGAAGCTTTCTTT
CASSSPPTGLNTEAFF
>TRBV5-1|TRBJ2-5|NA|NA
TGCGCCAGCAACGGGGGAGAGACCCAGTACTTC
CASNGGETQYF
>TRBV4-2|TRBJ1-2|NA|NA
TGTGCCAGCAGCCCAAAGTATAGCGTGGAGGAGCGCTATGGCTACACCTTC
CASSPKYSVEERYGYTF
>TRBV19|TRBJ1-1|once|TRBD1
TGTGCCAGTCAACCGACAGGGGGCGCGGGTGAAGCTTTCTTT
CASQPTGGAGEAFF